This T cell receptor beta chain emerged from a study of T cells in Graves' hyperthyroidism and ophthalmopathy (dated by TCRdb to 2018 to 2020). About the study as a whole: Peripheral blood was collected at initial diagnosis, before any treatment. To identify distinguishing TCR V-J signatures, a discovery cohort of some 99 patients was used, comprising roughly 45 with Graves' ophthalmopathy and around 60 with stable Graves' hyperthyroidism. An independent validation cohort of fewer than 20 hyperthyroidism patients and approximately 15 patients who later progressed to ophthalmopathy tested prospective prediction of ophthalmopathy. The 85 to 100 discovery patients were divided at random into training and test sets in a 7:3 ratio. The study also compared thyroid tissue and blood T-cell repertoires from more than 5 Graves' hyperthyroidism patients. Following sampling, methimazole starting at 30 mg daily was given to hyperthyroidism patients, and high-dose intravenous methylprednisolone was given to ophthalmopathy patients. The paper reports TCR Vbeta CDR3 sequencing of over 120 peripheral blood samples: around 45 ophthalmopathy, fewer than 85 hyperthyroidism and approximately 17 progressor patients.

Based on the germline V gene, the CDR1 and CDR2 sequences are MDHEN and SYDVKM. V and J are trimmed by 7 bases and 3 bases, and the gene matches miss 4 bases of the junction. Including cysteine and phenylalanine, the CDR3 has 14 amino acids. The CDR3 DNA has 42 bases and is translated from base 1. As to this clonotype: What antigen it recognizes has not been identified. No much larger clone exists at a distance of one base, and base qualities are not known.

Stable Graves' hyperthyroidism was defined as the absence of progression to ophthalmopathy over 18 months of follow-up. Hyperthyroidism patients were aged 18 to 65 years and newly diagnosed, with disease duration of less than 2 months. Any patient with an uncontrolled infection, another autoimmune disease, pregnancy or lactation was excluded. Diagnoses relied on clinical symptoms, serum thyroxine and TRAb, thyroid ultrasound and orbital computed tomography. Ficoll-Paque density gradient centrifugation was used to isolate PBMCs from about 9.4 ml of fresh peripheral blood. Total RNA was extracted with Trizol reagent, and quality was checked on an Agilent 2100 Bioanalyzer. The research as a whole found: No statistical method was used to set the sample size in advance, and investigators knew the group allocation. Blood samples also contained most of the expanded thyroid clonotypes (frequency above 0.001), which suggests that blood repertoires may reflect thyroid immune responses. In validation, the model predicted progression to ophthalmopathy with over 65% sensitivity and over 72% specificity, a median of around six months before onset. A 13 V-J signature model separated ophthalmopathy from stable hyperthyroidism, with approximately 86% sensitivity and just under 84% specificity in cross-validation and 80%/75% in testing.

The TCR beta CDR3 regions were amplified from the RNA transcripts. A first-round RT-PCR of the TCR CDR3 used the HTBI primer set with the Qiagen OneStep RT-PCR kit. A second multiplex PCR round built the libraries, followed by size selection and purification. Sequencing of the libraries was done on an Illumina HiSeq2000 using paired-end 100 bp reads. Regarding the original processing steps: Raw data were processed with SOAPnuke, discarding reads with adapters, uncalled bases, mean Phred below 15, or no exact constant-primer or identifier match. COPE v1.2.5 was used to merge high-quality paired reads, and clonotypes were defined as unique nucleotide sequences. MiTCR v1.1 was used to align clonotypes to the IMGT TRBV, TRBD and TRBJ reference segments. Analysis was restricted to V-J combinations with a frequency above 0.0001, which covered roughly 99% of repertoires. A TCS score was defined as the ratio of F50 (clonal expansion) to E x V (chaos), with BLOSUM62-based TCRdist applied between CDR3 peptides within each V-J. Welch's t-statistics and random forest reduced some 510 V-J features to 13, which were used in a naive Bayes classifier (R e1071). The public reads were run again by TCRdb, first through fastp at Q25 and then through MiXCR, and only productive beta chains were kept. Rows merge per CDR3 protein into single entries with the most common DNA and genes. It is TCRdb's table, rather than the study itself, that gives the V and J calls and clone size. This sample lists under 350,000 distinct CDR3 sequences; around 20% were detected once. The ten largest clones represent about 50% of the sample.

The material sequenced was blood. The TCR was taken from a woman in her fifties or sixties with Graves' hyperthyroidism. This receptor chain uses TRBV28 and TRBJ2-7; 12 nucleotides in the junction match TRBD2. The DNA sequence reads TGTGCCAGCATTGCTAGCGGGAGGGTCTACGAGCAGTACTTC. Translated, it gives CASIASGRVYEQYF. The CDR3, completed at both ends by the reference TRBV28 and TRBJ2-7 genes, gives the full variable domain DVKVTQSSRYLVKRTGEKVFLECVQDMDHENMFWYRQDPGLGLRLIYFSYDVKMKEKGDIPEGYSVSREKKERFSLILESASTNQTSMYLCASIASGRVYEQYFGPGTRLTVT.